These 26 T cell receptor beta chains came from one sample sequenced in a study of beta chain features in type 1 diabetes. The investigators reverse transcribed all of the isolated RNA, so they sequenced expressed TCRB transcripts. Profiling relied on immunoSEQ multiplex PCR, and the TCRdb table lists in-frame clones only, not all of them. This sample has 200,000 to 250,000 clones, with roughly 9.6% found just once. The sequencing input was naive CD4+ T cells from blood. Receptors originate from a woman between 18 and 29 years old in good health.

V gene TRBV30 combines with J gene TRBJ2-5; possibly TRBD1 for D (5 bases). The DNA matches TRBJ2-7 better at its end, which makes the J call doubtful. This CDR3 is 12 amino acids long. CDR1 is GTSNPN and CDR2 is SVGIG in the germline V gene (reference sequence). CDR3 in DNA: TGTGCCCTCACGGACAACCCCTACGAGCAGTACTTC. Translating it yields CALTDNPYEQYF.

CDR3 coding DNA: TGTGCCAGCCGGGGACAGATCCTCTCCTACAATGAGCAGTTCTTC. As protein: CASRGQILSYNEQFF. V gene TRBV6-1 combines with J gene TRBJ2-1, with 7 bases lining up with TRBD1. The germline V gene has CDR1 MNHNS and CDR2 SASEGT. CDR3 length equals 15 residues. V lost 8 bases, J lost 0 bases, and 7 bases stayed unmatched.

V usage is TRBV27 and J usage is TRBJ1-1; 9 bases fit TRBD1. The V gene end was trimmed by 2 bases and the J gene end by 5 bases; junction bases not matched to a gene: 3. Germline-derived CDR1 and CDR2 are MNHEY and SMNVEV (reference sequence). The CDR3 spans 14 residues. CDR3 DNA: TGTGCCAGCAGTTTAAGACAGGGGGGGACTGAAGCTTTCTTT. It translates to CASSLRQGGTEAFF.

This clone came up a few times. The rearrangement links TRBV7-2 to TRBJ1-5; maybe TRBD1 (6 bases). V lost 2 bases and J lost 3, with 11 bases in between. Germline V gene sequence: CDR1 SGHTA, CDR2 FQGNSA. The CDR3 consists of 15 residues. Here the CDR3 reads CASSLIGQNNQPQHF. CDR3 bases: TGTGCCAGCAGCTTAATAGGACAGAACAATCAGCCCCAGCATTTT.

This clone was observed a few times. The sample holds other DNA sequences that translate to the same CDR3. The chain has TRBV5-4 and TRBJ1-1; D gene uncertain. The V gene lost 0 bases and the J gene lost 0 bases, with 3 bases spanning the gap. Germline CDR1 SGHNT, CDR2 YYREEE (reference sequence). The CDR3 extends over 13 amino acids. The CDR3 region has the DNA TGTGCCAGCAGCTTGGGAGTGAACACTGAAGCTTTCTTT. This translates into CASSLGVNTEAFF.

Only a few counts were recorded for this clone. The J gene is TRBJ2-3, the V gene TRBV6-5; 11 bases are a match to TRBD2. CDR3 size: 15 residues. J gave up 4 bases and V 7 bases, and 7 bases lay outside the gene matches. The germline CDR1 and CDR2 sequences are MNHEY and SVGAGI. CDR3 DNA: TGTGCCAGCAAACATAATAGCGGGGGGGCAGATACGCAGTATTTT. Its translation: CASKHNSGGADTQYF.

This chain joins TRBV5-1 and TRBJ2-6; 9 bases are shared with TRBD1. J was trimmed by 2 bases and V by 3 bases; bases with no gene match: 15. Germline-derived CDR1 and CDR2 are SGHRS and YFSETQ. This CDR3 contains 20 residues. CDR3 coding DNA: TGCGCCAGCAGCTCATTACCGTCCGGGACAGGGAGGCCTGGGGCCAACGTCCTGACTTTC. Its translation is CASSSLPSGTGRPGANVLTF.

There are a few counts of this clone. V is TRBV6-1 and J is TRBJ2-5; possibly TRBD2 for D (6 bases). The CDR3 length is 13 residues. Germline V gives CDR1 MNHNS, CDR2 SASEGT. Trimming removed 5 bases at V and 1 base at J, with 8 bases between. CDR3 nucleotide sequence: TGTGCCAGCAGTCCGGGACTCCAAGAGACCCAGTACTTC. The encoded protein is CASSPGLQETQYF.

This clone was recorded a few times. This chain joins TRBV19 and TRBJ1-1, with D uncertain. Germline V CDR1 and CDR2: LNHDA, SQIVND (reference sequence). This CDR3 has 15 residues. Trimming took off 2 bases at V and 0 bases at J, with 10 bases between the two ends. CDR3 sequence (DNA): TGTGCCAGTAGTATATATTGGGCCATGAACACTGAAGCTTTCTTT. It encodes CASSIYWAMNTEAFF.

Only a few counts were recorded for this clone. The rearrangement joins TRBV7-9 to TRBJ1-1; a weak D match, TRBD1 (5 bases). V was pared by 0 bases and J by 10 bases, with 18 bases between. The CDR3 has 15 residues. Germline CDR1 is SEHNR and CDR2 is FQNEAQ (reference sequence). The CDR3 bases are TGTGCCAGCAGCTTAGCGCTGTCCAGGGAGGAAGGAGCTTTCTTT. Its protein product is CASSLALSREEGAFF. Full variable domain (rest looked up from reference TRBV7-9 and TRBJ1-1): DTGVSQNPRHKITKRGQNVTFRCDPISEHNRLYWYRQTLGQGPEFLTYFQNEAQLEKSRLLSDRFSAERPKGSFSTLEIQRTEQGDSAMYLCASSLALSREEGAFFGQGTRLTVV.

The gene calls are TRBV30 and TRBJ1-4; 8 bases map to TRBD1. Germline V gives CDR1 GTSNPN, CDR2 SVGIG (reference sequence). There are 14 residues in the CDR3. Trimming cost V 1 base and J 7 bases; bases outside gene matches: 5. This CDR3 reads CAWSAGTGGEKLFF. The CDR3 DNA sequence: TGTGCCTGGAGTGCGGGGACAGGAGGTGAAAAACTGTTTTTT.

This clone was detected a few times. The chain's CDR3 is CASSQARVSSYNSPLHF. The CDR3 region has the DNA TGTGCCAGCAGCCAGGCGCGGGTCAGCTCCTATAATTCACCCCTCCACTTT. V gene TRBV4-2 combines with J gene TRBJ1-6, with unresolved D. V lost 3 bases to trimming and J lost 0 bases, with 12 bases between them. Germline lookup yields CDR1 LGHNA and CDR2 YNFKEQ. This CDR3 region has 17 residues.

This clone was counted between two and nine times. In DNA, the CDR3 is TGTGCCAGCAGCCCCTTGAGGGGGCGGTCCGGGGAGCTGTTTTTT. Amino acids: CASSPLRGRSGELFF. V usage is TRBV11-2 and J usage is TRBJ2-2, with 7 bases identical to TRBD1. Germline assignment: CDR1 SGHAT and CDR2 FQNNGV. The CDR3 contains 15 residues. The trim removed 5 bases at V and 6 bases at J, leaving 9 bases unmatched. The full variable domain, its missing parts supplied by reference TRBV11-2 and TRBJ2-2, is EAGVAQSPRYKIIEKRQSVAFWCNPISGHATLYWYQQILGQGPKLLIQFQNNGVVDDSQLPKDRFSAERLKGVDSTLKIQPAKLEDSAVYLCASSPLRGRSGELFFGEGSRLTVL.

The V call is TRBV15, the J call TRBJ1-3; D unresolved. V lost 3 bases and J lost 1, with 7 bases in between. The CDR3 covers 14 residues. Germline CDR1 reads LNHNV; CDR2 reads YYDKDF (reference sequence). As DNA, the CDR3 is TGTGCCACCAGCAGGGGCCCTTCTGGAAACACCATATATTTT. The encoded protein is CATSRGPSGNTIYF.

This clone showed up just a few times. The chain has TRBV6-1 and TRBJ2-5; tentative D call: TRBD1 (5 bases). Trimming left V 6 bases short and J 0 bases short, with 11 bases between. Per the germline V gene, CDR1 is MNHNS and CDR2 is SASEGT. This CDR3 has 14 residues. The CDR3 DNA is TGTGCCAGCAGAGTCACAGGTAACCAAGAGACCCAGTACTTC. Translating it yields CASRVTGNQETQYF.

The chain uses TRBV2 and TRBJ2-3; tentatively, D is TRBD1 (6 bases). The CDR3 consists of 13 residues. V shed 8 bases and J shed 2 bases, with 11 bases lying between them. The germline V gene encodes CDR1 SNHLY and CDR2 FYNNEI. The CDR3: CASSGQFTDTQYF. The CDR3 region has the DNA TGTGCCAGCTCAGGACAGTTCACAGATACGCAGTATTTT.

This clone has a handful of counts. Other DNA sequences in this specimen translate into the identical CDR3. The chain employs TRBV5-1 and TRBJ2-1, with TRBD2 identical over 10 bases. V gave up 0 bases and J gave up 5 bases; unmatched junction bases: 2. The length of the CDR3 is 15 residues. Germline CDR1 is SGHRS and CDR2 is YFSETQ. The CDR3 DNA follows: TGCGCCAGCAGCTTGGGGCTAGCGGGGGACAATGAGCAGTTCTTC. This translates into CASSLGLAGDNEQFF.

This sequence joins TRBV2 and TRBJ2-5; weak D call: TRBD2 (6 bases). This CDR3 comprises 14 residues. V was cut by 6 bases and J by 0 bases, with 11 bases left in between. The germline V gene has CDR1 SNHLY and CDR2 FYNNEI. The CDR3 loop is CASRLAQYQETQYF. DNA of the CDR3: TGTGCCAGCAGGCTAGCGCAGTACCAAGAGACCCAGTACTTC.

The chain uses TRBV14 and TRBJ1-1, with D possibly matching TRBD1 (6 bases). V lost 1 base and J lost 7, with 13 bases in between. This CDR3 is built from 14 residues. Per the germline V gene, CDR1 is SGHDN and CDR2 is FVKESK. The CDR3 nucleotides are TGTGCCAGCAGCCAAGTCCCAGGGGCCGTTGAAGCTTTCTTT. Its protein product is CASSQVPGAVEAFF. Complete variable domain (other parts from reference TRBV14 and TRBJ1-1): EAGVTQFPSHSVIEKGQTVTLRCDPISGHDNLYWYRRVMGKEIKFLLHFVKESKQDESGMPNNRFLAERTGGTYSTLKVQPAELEDSGVYFCASSQVPGAVEAFFGQGTRLTVV.

The CDR3 reads CASSDVQASQPQHF. The CDR3 DNA reads TGTGCCAGCAGTGACGTCCAGGCCAGTCAGCCCCAGCATTTT. The J gene is TRBJ1-5, the V gene TRBV2; D gene ambiguous. Trimming pared 3 bases from V and 6 bases from J, leaving 12 bases between. This CDR3 comprises 14 residues. Germline V gene data show CDR1 as SNHLY and CDR2 as FYNNEI.

V gene TRBV10-3 combines with J gene TRBJ1-3; the D is unclear. CDR3 length: 10 amino acids. V was shortened by 10 bases and J by 4 bases, with 5 bases between the two germline ends. Germline V gene lookup returns CDR1 ENHRY and CDR2 SYGVKD. The CDR3 here is CATSGNTIYF. In DNA, the CDR3 is TGTGCCACGTCGGGAAACACCATATATTTT.

In its sample, this clone was seen a few times. The V call is TRBV19, the J call TRBJ2-6; possibly TRBD2 for D (6 bases). Trimming cost V 5 bases and J 0 bases, with 11 bases left between them. The germline gives CDR1 LNHDA, CDR2 SQIVND (reference sequence). This CDR3 comprises 16 residues. The CDR3: CASSSSGLSGANVLTF. The CDR3 region has the DNA TGTGCCAGTAGTTCTTCGGGACTCTCTGGGGCCAACGTCCTGACTTTC.

There are a few counts of this clone. The rearrangement joins TRBV2 to TRBJ1-1, with no clear D. The V gene's germline CDR1 is SNHLY and CDR2 FYNNEI. The length of the CDR3 is 11 residues. V gave up 4 bases and J gave up 8 bases, with 8 bases separating them. Here the CDR3 reads CASSGGREAFF. The CDR3 DNA follows: TGTGCCAGCAGTGGCGGGAGAGAAGCTTTCTTT.

The V and J genes are TRBV4-1 and TRBJ1-1; 7 nucleotides agree with TRBD1. Germline V gene lookup returns CDR1 MGHRA and CDR2 YSYEKL. Unmatched junction bases numbered 15, after V lost 3 bases and J lost 11 bases. CDR3 size: 15 residues. The CDR3 is CASSQMIIGGSNAFF. The CDR3 DNA reads TGCGCCAGCAGCCAGATGATTATAGGGGGCAGTAACGCTTTCTTT.

The V call is TRBV5-1, the J call TRBJ2-2; 7 nucleotides line up with TRBD1. The ends lost 4 bases at V and 0 bases at J; junction bases unmatched: 3. Per germline, CDR1 SGHRS and CDR2 YFSETQ. The CDR3 covers 15 residues. The CDR3 reads CASSPGTANTGELFF. The CDR3 DNA sequence: TGCGCCAGCAGCCCAGGGACAGCGAACACCGGGGAGCTGTTTTTT. Supplemented by reference TRBV5-1 and TRBJ2-2, the full variable domain reads KAGVTQTPRYLIKTRGQQVTLSCSPISGHRSVSWYQQTPGQGLQFLFEYFSETQRNKGNFPGRFSGRQFSNSRSEMNVSTLELGDSALYLCASSPGTANTGELFFGEGSRLTVL.

This clone was found a few times. The J gene is TRBJ2-1, the V gene TRBV6-1; D gene unclear. Germline V lookup: CDR1 MNHNS, CDR2 SASEGT. The V end was cut by 6 bases, the J end by 0 bases, with 12 bases between. CDR3 length equals 15 residues. In nucleotides, the CDR3 is TGTGCCAGCAGCCTGCTTTCGGGCTCCTACAATGAGCAGTTCTTC. Translated: CASSLLSGSYNEQFF.